The 20 T cell receptor beta chains below were found in one sample sequenced in a study of low-dose radiotherapy and immunotherapy resistance in tumors. Time point denoted: after trial treatment. Described treatment: LDRT plus nivolumab, ipilimumab, low-dose cyclophosphamide and aspirin (RACIN trial). TRAV- and TRBV-specific primers primed first-strand cDNA, covering alpha and beta chains. With a constant-region primer and a V-primer adapter, TCRs were subjected to approximately 21 PCR cycles of amplification. TCRdb fed the reads into MiXCR, producing one record per CDR3 protein. The sample shows tens of thousands of distinct CDR3 sequences, 25% to 30% of them seen only once. This material consisted of PBMCs, taken after low-dose radiotherapy plus immunotherapy. The receptors come from a male donor with prostate cancer.

On this clonotype: A far larger clone is a single base away, which makes a read error likely. V and J are TRBV5-4 and TRBJ2-1; 14 bases line up with TRBD2. CDR1 is SGHNT and CDR2 is YYREEE in the germline V gene (reference sequence). This CDR3 has 16 residues. J gave up 10 bases and V 4 bases, and 10 bases lay outside the gene matches. This chain's CDR3 is CASSEGLAGASYEQFF. DNA for the CDR3: TGTGCCAGCAGCGAGGGACTAGCGGGGGCCTCCTACGAGCAGTTCTTC.

This clonotype was seen many times. This chain links TRBV5-1 with TRBJ2-3; tentative D call: TRBD1 (8 bases). The V gene's germline CDR1 is SGHRS and CDR2 YFSETQ. The V and J ends lost 0 bases and 11 bases respectively, with 16 bases between them. The CDR3 has 14 residues. The CDR3 DNA reads as TGCGCCAGCAGCTTGGCCGGGAGCGGGACAGGGCAGTATTTT. It encodes CASSLAGSGTGQYF.

This chain connects TRBV7-6 to TRBJ2-2; maybe TRBD1 (6 bases). There are 15 residues in the CDR3. Deletions cut 0 bases from V and 4 bases from J, with 9 bases between. Looked up from germline, CDR1 is SGHVS and CDR2 is FNYEAQ. The CDR3 region is CASSLAGASTGELFF. CDR3 DNA: TGTGCCAGCAGCTTAGCGGGGGCGAGCACCGGGGAGCTGTTTTTT.

CDR3 region: CASSAKTGANTEAFF. In nucleotides, the CDR3 is TGTGCCAGCAGTGCGAAGACAGGAGCGAACACTGAAGCTTTCTTT. The chain recombines TRBV6-2 or TRBV6-3 with TRBJ1-1, with D perhaps TRBD1 (6 bases). There are 15 residues in the CDR3. Per germline, CDR1 MNHEY and CDR2 SVGEGT. Between the trimmed V and J ends, which lost 5 bases and 1 base, there was a span of 14 bases.

This clonotype has ten or more counts. Sequence at one end of the junction differs from germline and may be a read error. The V call is TRBV5-4, the J call TRBJ2-7, with a possible D match to TRBD2 (5 bases). The CDR3 is made up of 14 amino acids. Per the germline V gene, CDR1 is SGHNT and CDR2 is YYREEE (reference sequence). CDR3 in amino acids: CASSLARGYYEQYF. For the CDR3, the DNA is TGCGCCAGCAGCTTGGCCCGGGGTTACTACGAGCAGTACTTC.

The rearrangement joins TRBV14 to TRBJ2-1; the D is unclear. Germline-derived CDR1 and CDR2 are SGHDN and FVKESK. This CDR3 region has 16 residues. V lost 4 bases to trimming and J lost 5 bases, with 18 bases between them. The CDR3 sequence: CASSPMVPREHNEQFF. The CDR3 bases are TGTGCCAGCAGCCCCATGGTCCCCCGCGAACACAATGAGCAGTTCTTC.

The chain is built from TRBV29-1 and TRBJ2-7, with D possibly TRBD1 on 6 matching bases. The V end was cut by 6 bases, the J end by 1 base, with 10 bases between. CDR1 is SQVTM and CDR2 is ANQGSEA in the germline V gene. The CDR3 spans 12 residues. CDR3 amino acids: CSVRRGSYEQYF. CDR3 nucleotide sequence: TGCAGCGTCCGCAGGGGATCCTACGAGCAGTACTTC.

Worth noting for this clonotype: With only one base between it and a far larger clone, this is likely a read error. DNA of the CDR3: TGTGCCAGCGCCCTGCGGGGCTCCGAGCAGTTCTTC. This encodes CASALRGSEQFF. The chain has TRBV27 and TRBJ2-1; D perhaps matches TRBD2 (6 bases). The V gene lost 8 bases and the J gene lost 10 bases, with 15 bases spanning the gap. The V gene's germline CDR1 is MNHEY and CDR2 SMNVEV (reference sequence). This CDR3 region has 12 residues.

This clonotype was recorded many times. The CDR3 sequence is CSVVLQSSYNEQFF. The DNA for the CDR3 is TGCAGCGTTGTACTACAGAGCTCCTACAATGAGCAGTTCTTC. The chain carries TRBV29-1 and TRBJ2-1, with D unresolved. This CDR3 comprises 14 residues. The germline V and J ends were trimmed by 4 bases and 0 bases, with 10 bases remaining between them. Germline assignment: CDR1 SQVTM and CDR2 ANQGSEA.

This clonotype was detected ten times or more. This chain links TRBV2 with TRBJ2-1, with 8 positions matching TRBD2. The CDR3 spans 15 residues. Germline V CDR1 and CDR2: SNHLY, FYNNEI. After removal of 3 bases from V and 2 bases from J, the junction contained 3 bases not matched to a gene. CDR3 nucleotides: TGTGCCAGCAGTGAGAGCGGGGGACCCTACAATGAGCAGTTCTTC. Residues: CASSESGGPYNEQFF.

The sample holds many counts of this clonotype. The V and J genes are TRBV28 and TRBJ2-3; maybe TRBD2 (6 bases). The germline V gene has CDR1 MDHEN and CDR2 SYDVKM. Trimming removed 5 bases from V and 2 bases from J, with 8 bases in between. This CDR3 region has 13 residues. The CDR3 bases are TGTGCCAGCAGTCCGGGAGACACAGATACGCAGTATTTT. Its protein is CASSPGDTDTQYF. The full variable domain, with the rest looked up from reference TRBV28 and TRBJ2-3, is DVKVTQSSRYLVKRTGEKVFLECVQDMDHENMFWYRQDPGLGLRLIYFSYDVKMKEKGDIPEGYSVSREKKERFSLILESASTNQTSMYLCASSPGDTDTQYFGPGTRLTVL.

This clonotype was recorded at least ten times. This chain uses TRBV5-1 with TRBJ2-3, with a weak D call TRBD2 (6 bases). Trimming stripped 4 bases from V and 4 bases from J, with 10 bases between. This CDR3 contains 13 residues. Germline CDR1 SGHRS, CDR2 YFSETQ. CDR3 sequence reads: CASSTRGSDTQYF. The CDR3 coding sequence is TGCGCCAGCAGCACGCGGGGTTCAGATACGCAGTATTTT.

Many counts were recorded for this clonotype. The chain joins TRBV20-1 to TRBJ2-7; the match to TRBD2 covers 8 bases. Germline V lookup: CDR1 DFQATT, CDR2 SNEGSKA (reference sequence). With V trimmed by 6 bases and J by 2 bases, 6 bases remained unmatched. The CDR3 contains 13 residues. The CDR3 reads CSAATSAAYEQYF. CDR3 sequence (DNA): TGCAGTGCCGCGACTAGCGCCGCCTACGAGCAGTACTTC.

This clonotype was seen at least ten times. The V and J genes are TRBV7-8 and TRBJ2-7; 8 nucleotides align to TRBD2. The V segment lost 5 bases and the J segment 5 bases; nucleotides outside the gene matches: 11. The CDR3 runs 15 residues. In germline, CDR1 is SGHVS, CDR2 FQNEAQ. CDR3 region: CASSPTGGGFNEQYF. As DNA, the CDR3 is TGTGCCAGCAGCCCCACGGGGGGGGGGTTCAACGAGCAGTACTTC. Together with reference TRBV7-8 and TRBJ2-7, the CDR3 gives the full variable domain: GAGVSQSPRYKVAKRGQDVALRCDPISGHVSLFWYQQALGQGPEFLTYFQNEAQLDKSGLPSDRFFAERPEGSVSTLKIQRTQQEDSAVYLCASSPTGGGFNEQYFGPGTRLTVT.

This clonotype showed up just a few times. This chain joins TRBV4-2 and TRBJ2-3; D is unclear. CDR1 and CDR2 (germline): LGHNA, YNFKEQ. The CDR3 runs 13 residues. Trimming stripped 4 bases from V and 4 bases from J, with 9 bases between. The CDR3 nucleotides read TGTGCCAGCAGCCCCGTGGTCGCAGATACGCAGTATTTT. This translates into CASSPVVADTQYF.

In this sample, this clonotype turned up many times. The chain employs TRBV4-1 and TRBJ1-2, with a weak D call TRBD1 (5 bases). Germline V gives CDR1 MGHRA, CDR2 YSYEKL. V was shortened by 4 bases and J by 2 bases, with 14 bases between the two germline ends. The CDR3 runs to 15 residues. The CDR3 reads CASSPWIRGNYGYTF. CDR3 in DNA: TGCGCCAGCAGCCCCTGGATAAGGGGAAACTATGGCTACACCTTC.

This clonotype was counted ten times or more. The chain links TRBV5-1 to TRBJ2-3, with 9 bases that match TRBD2. V lost 5 bases to trimming and J lost 2 bases; unmatched junction nucleotides: 6. This CDR3 is 15 amino acids long. Germline V gene lookup returns CDR1 SGHRS and CDR2 YFSETQ. In DNA, the CDR3 is TGCGCCAGCAGTCTCAGCGGGGGGTACACAGATACGCAGTATTTT. Translation gives CASSLSGGYTDTQYF.

This clonotype has more than one count but fewer than ten. The rearrangement links TRBV6-2 or TRBV6-3 to TRBJ2-2; 10 bases match TRBD2. V lost 5 bases and J lost 6; bases outside the gene matches: 6. This CDR3 region has 15 residues. Germline lookup yields CDR1 MNHEY and CDR2 SVGEGT. The CDR3 coding sequence is TGTGCCAGCAGTGAGCTAGCGGGAGTATCCGGGGAGCTGTTTTTT. Its translation is CASSELAGVSGELFF.

The chain is built from TRBV7-2 and TRBJ2-7; 11 bases line up with TRBD2. Unmatched junction bases numbered 7, after V lost 0 bases and J lost 0 bases. The CDR3 sequence is 18 residues long. Per germline, CDR1 SGHTA and CDR2 FQGNSA. In DNA, the CDR3 is TGTGCCAGCAGCTTAGCGGTTAGCGGGGGGGGGAGCTCCTACGAGCAGTACTTC. Amino acid sequence: CASSLAVSGGGSSYEQYF. Combining the CDR3 with reference TRBV7-2 and TRBJ2-7 gives the whole variable domain GAGVSQSPSNKVTEKGKDVELRCDPISGHTALYWYRQSLGQGLEFLIYFQGNSAPDKSGLPSDRFSAERTGGSVSTLTIQRTQQEDSAVYLCASSLAVSGGGSSYEQYFGPGTRLTVT.

By sample share, this clonotype is medium-sized (0.01 to 0.1%). This CDR3 reads CAWRDLAETQYF. The CDR3 region has the DNA TGTGCCTGGAGGGACCTAGCGGAGACCCAGTACTTC. The chain links TRBV30 to TRBJ2-5, with D possibly being TRBD2 (6 bases). V was clipped by 3 bases and J by 5 bases, with 10 bases between them. The CDR3 spans 12 residues. CDR1 is GTSNPN and CDR2 is SVGIG in the germline V gene (reference sequence).